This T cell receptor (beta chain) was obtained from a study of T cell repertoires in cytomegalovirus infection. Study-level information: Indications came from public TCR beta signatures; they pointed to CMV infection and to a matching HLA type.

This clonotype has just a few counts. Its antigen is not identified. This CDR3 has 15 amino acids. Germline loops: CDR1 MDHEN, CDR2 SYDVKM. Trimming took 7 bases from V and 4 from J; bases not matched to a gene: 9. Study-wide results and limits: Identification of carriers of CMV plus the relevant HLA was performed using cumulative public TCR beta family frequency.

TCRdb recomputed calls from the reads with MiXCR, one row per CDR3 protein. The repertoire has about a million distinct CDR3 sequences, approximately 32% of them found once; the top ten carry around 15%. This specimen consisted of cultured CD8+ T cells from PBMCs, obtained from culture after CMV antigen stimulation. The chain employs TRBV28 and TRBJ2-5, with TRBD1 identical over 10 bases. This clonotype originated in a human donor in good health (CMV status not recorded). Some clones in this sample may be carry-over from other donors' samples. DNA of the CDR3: TGTGCCAGCACCCCGGGACAGGGGCTGGCAGAGACCCAGTACTTC. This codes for CASTPGQGLAETQYF.